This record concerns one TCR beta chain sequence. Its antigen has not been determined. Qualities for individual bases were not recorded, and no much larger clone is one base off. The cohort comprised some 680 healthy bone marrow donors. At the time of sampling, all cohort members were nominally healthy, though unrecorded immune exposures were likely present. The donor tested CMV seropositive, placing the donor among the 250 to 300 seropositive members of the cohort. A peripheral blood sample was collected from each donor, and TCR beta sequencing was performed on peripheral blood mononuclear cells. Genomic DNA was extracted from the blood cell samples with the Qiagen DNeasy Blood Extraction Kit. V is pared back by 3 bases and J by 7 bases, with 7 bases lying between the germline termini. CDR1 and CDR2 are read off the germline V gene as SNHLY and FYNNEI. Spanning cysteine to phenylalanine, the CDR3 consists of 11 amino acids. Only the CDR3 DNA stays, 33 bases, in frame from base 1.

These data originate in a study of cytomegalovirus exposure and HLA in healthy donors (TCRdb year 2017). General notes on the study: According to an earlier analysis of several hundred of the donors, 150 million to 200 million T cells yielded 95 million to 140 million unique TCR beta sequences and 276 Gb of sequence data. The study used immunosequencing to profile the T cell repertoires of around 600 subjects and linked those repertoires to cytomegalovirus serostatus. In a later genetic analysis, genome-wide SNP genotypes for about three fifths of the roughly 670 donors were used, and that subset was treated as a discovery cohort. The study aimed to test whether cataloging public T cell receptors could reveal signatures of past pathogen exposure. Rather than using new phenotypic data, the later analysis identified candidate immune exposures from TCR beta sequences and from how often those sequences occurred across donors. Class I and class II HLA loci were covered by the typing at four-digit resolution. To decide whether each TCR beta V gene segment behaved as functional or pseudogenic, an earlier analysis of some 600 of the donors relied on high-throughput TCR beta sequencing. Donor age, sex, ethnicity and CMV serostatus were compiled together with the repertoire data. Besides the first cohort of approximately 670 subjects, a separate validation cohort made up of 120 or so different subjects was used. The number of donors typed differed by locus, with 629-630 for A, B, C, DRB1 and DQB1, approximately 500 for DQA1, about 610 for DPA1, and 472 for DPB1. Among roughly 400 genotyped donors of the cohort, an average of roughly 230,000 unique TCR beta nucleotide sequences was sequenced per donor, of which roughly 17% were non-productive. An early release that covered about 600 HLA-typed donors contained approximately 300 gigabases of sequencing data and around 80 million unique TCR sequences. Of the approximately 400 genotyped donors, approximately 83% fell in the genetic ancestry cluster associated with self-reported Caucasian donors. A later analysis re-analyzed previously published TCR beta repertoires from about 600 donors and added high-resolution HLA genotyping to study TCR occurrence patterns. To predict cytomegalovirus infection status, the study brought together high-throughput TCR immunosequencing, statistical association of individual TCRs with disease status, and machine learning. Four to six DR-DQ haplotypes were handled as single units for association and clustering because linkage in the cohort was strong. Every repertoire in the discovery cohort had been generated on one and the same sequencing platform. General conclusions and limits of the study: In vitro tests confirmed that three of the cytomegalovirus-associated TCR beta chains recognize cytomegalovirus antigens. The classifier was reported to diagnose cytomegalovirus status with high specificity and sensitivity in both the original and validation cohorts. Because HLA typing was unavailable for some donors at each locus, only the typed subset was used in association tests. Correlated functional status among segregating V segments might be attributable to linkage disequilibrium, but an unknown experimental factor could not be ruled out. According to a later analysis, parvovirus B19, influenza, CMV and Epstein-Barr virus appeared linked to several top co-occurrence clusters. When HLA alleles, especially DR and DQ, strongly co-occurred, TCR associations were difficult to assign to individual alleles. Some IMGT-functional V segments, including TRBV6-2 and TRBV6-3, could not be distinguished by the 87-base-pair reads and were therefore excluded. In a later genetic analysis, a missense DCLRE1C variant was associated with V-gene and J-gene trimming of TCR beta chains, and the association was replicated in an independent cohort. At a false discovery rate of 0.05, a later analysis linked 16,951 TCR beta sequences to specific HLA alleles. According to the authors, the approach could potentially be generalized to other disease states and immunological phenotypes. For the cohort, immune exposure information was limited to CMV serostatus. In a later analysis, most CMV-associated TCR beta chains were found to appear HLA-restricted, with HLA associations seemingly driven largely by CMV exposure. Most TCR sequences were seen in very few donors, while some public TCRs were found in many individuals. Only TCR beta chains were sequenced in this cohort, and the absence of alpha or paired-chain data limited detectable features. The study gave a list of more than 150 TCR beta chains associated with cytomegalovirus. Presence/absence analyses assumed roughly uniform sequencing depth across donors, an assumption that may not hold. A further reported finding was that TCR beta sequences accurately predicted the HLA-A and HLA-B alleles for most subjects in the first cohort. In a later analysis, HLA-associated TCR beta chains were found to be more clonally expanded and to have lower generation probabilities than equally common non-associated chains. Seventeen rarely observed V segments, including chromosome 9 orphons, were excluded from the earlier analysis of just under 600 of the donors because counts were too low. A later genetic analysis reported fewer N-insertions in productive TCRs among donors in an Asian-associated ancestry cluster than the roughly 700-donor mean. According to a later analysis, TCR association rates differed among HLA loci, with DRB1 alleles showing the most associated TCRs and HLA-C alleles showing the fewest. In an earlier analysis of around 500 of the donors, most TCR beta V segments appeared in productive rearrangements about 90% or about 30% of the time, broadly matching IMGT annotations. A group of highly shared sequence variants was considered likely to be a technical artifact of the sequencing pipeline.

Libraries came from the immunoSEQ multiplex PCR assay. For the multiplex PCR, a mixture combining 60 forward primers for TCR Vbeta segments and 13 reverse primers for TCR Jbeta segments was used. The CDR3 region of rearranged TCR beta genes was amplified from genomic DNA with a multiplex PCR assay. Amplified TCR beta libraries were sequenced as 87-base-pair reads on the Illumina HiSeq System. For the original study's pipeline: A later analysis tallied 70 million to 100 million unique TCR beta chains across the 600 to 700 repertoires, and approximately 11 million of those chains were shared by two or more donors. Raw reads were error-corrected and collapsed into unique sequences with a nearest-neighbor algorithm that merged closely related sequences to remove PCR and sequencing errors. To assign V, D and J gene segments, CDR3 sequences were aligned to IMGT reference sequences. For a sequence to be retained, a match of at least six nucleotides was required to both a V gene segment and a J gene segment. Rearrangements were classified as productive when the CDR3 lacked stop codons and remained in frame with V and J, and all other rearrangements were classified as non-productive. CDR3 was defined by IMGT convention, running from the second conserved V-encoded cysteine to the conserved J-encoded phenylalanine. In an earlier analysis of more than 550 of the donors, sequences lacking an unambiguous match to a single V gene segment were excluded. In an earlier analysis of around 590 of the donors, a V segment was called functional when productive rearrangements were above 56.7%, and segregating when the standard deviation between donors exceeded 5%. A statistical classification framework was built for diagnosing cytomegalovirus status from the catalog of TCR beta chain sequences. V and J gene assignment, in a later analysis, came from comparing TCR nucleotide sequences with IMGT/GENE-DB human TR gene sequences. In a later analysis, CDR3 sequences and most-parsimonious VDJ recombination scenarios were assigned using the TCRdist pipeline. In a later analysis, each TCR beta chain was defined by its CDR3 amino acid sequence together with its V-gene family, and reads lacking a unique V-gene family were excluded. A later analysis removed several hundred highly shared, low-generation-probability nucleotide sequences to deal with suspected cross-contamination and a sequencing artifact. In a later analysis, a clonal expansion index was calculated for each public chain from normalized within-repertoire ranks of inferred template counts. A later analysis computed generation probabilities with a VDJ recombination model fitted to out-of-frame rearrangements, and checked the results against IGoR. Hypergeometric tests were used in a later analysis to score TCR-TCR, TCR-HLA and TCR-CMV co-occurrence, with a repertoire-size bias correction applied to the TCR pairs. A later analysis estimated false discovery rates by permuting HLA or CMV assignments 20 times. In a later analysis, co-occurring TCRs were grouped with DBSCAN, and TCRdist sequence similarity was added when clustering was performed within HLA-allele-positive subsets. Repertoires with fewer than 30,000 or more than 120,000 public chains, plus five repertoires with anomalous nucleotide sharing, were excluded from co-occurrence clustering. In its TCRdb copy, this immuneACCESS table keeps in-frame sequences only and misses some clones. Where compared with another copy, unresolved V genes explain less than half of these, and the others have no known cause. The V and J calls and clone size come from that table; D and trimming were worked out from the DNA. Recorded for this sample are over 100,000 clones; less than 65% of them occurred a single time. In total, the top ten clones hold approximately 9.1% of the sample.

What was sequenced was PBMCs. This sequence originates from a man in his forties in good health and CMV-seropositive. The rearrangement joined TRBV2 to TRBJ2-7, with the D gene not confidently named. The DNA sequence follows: TGTGCCAGCAGTGAGGTGCGTGAGCAGTACTTC. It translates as CASSEVREQYF.